Sequencing of this TCR beta chain was carried out in a study of spatial heterogeneity in lung cancer. The study's findings and limits: It was estimated that coverage of tumor T cells reached around 6.3% for alpha chains and roughly 13% for beta chains. Tumoral mutation counts were tracked by counts of expanded intratumoral alpha and beta TCRs.

As to time point: sample taken at primary tumor resection. TCRdb reprocessed the 5' RACE reads with MiXCR, giving one entry per CDR3 protein. The top ten clones hold about a sixth of a sample with 15,000 or so distinct CDR3 sequences, 4% to 5% of them seen once. Per the germline V gene, CDR1 is SGHRS and CDR2 is YFSETQ. CDR3 length: 15 residues. V was clipped by 4 bases and J by 6 bases; unmatched bases: 12. By frequency in the sample, this clonotype is medium-sized (0.01 to 0.1%). Its antigen remains unknown. The library was built for alpha chains, so this beta chain is an off-target read and its size means little.

This sequence was found in a female donor with early-stage non-small cell lung cancer. The starting material was lung tumor tissue, obtained at surgery. This chain joins TRBV5-1 and TRBJ2-7, with 8 bases that match TRBD1. This CDR3 is CASSPLGRGQGEQYF. The CDR3 nucleotides read TGCGCCAGCAGCCCCCTCGGCAGGGGGCAGGGCGAGCAGTACTTC.